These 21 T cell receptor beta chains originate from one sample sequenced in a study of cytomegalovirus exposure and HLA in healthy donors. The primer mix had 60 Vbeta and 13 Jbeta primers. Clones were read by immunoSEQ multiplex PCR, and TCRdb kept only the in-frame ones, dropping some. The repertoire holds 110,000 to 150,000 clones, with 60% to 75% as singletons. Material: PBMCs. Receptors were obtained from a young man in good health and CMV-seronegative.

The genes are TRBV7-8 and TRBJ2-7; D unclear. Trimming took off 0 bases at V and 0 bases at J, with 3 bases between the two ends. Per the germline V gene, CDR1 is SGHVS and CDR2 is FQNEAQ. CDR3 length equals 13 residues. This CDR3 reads CASSLASSYEQYF. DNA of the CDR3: TGTGCCAGCAGCTTAGCCAGCTCCTACGAGCAGTACTTC.

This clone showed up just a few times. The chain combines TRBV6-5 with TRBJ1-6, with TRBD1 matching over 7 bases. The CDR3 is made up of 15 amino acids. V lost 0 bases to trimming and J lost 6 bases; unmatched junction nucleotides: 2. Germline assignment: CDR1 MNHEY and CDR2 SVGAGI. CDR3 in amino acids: CASSYSAGGNSPLHF. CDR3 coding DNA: TGTGCCAGCAGTTACTCAGCAGGGGGTAATTCACCCCTCCACTTT.

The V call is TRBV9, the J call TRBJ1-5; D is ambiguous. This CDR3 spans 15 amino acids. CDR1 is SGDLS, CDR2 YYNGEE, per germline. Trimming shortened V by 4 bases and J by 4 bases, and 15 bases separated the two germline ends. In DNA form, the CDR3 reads TGTGCCAGCAGCCTCGAAGTGAGCCCGAATCAGCCCCAGCATTTT. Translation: CASSLEVSPNQPQHF. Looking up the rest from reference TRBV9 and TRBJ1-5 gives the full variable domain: DSGVTQTPKHLITATGQRVTLRCSPRSGDLSVYWYQQSLDQGLQFLIQYYNGEERAKGNILERFSAQQFPDLHSELNLSSLELGDSALYFCASSLEVSPNQPQHFGDGTRLSIL.

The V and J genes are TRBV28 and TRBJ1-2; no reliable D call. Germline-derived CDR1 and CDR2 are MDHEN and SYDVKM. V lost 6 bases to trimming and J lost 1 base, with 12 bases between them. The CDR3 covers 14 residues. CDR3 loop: CASSSHPDNYGYTF. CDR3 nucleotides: TGTGCCAGCAGCTCCCACCCAGATAACTATGGCTACACCTTC.

The DNA for the CDR3 is TGTGCCAGTAGTTCCTCCCGGGACAGGGGCAGAGGTACGCAGTATTTT. Translation gives CASSSSRDRGRGTQYF. This rearrangement joins TRBV19 to TRBJ2-3; TRBD1 matches at 10 bases. CDR1 LNHDA and CDR2 SQIVND come from the germline V gene (reference sequence). This CDR3 has 16 residues. The V and J ends lost 5 bases and 8 bases, in that order; junction bases with no gene match: 13.

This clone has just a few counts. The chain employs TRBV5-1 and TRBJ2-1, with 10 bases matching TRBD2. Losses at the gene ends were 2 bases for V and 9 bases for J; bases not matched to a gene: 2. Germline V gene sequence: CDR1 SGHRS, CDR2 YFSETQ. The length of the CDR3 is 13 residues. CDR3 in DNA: TGCGCCAGCAGCTTTCGGACTAGCGGTGAGCAGTTCTTC. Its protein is CASSFRTSGEQFF.

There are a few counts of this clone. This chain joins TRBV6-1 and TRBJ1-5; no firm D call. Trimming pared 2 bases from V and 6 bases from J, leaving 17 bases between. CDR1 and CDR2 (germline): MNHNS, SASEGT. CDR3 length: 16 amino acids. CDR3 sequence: CASSELARRIIQPQHF. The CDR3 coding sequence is TGTGCCAGCAGTGAACTGGCGAGGAGGATAATTCAGCCCCAGCATTTT.

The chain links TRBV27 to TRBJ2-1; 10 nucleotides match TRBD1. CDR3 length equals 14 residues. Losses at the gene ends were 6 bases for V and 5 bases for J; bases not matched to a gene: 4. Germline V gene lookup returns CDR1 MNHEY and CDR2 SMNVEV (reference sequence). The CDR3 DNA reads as TGTGCCAGCAGCCCGGGACAGGGGAACAATGAGCAGTTCTTC. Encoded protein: CASSPGQGNNEQFF.

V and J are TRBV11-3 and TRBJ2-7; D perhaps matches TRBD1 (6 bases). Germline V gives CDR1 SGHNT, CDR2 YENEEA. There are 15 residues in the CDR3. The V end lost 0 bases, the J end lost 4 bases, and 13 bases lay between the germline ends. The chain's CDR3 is CASSLEYGRGYEQYF. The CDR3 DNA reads TGTGCCAGCAGCTTAGAGTACGGCAGGGGTTACGAGCAGTACTTC.

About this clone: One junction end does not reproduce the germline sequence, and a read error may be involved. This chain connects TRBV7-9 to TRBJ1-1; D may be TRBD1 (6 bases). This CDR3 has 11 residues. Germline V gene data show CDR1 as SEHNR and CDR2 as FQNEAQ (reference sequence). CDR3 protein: CASSPGAGETF. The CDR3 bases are TGTGCCAGCAGTCCTGGGGCAGGGGAGACCTTT.

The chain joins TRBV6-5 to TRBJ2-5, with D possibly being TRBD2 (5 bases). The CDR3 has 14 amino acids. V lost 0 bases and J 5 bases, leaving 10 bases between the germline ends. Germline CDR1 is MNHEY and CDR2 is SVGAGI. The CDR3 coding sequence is TGTGCCAGCAGTTACTCAGTCCCGGGGGAGACCCAGTACTTC. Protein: CASSYSVPGETQYF.

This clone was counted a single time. In DNA, the CDR3 is TGTGCCAGCAGCTTAGCGTCTACGGGTTCGGGCTACACCTTC. This gives the protein CASSLASTGSGYTF. This chain connects TRBV7-8 to TRBJ1-2, with D hard to call. The CDR3 is made up of 14 amino acids. Germline assignment: CDR1 SGHVS and CDR2 FQNEAQ. Trimming pared 0 bases from V and 8 bases from J, leaving 13 bases between.

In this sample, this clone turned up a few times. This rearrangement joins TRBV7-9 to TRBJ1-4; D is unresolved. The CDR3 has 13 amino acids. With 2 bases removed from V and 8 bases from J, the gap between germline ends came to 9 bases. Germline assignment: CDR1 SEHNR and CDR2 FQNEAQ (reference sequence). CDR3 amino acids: CASSLSAGEKLFF. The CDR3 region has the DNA TGTGCCAGCAGCTTATCGGCGGGGGAAAAACTGTTTTTT. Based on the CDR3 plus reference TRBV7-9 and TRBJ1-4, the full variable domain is DTGVSQNPRHKITKRGQNVTFRCDPISEHNRLYWYRQTLGQGPEFLTYFQNEAQLEKSRLLSDRFSAERPKGSFSTLEIQRTEQGDSAMYLCASSLSAGEKLFFGSGTQLSVL.

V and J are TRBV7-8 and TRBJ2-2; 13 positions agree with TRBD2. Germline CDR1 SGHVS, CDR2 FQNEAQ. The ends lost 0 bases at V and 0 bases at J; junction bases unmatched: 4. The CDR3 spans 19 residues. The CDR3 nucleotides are TGTGCCAGCAGCTTAGCTAGGGGACTAGCGGGACCGAACACCGGGGAGCTGTTTTTT. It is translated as CASSLARGLAGPNTGELFF. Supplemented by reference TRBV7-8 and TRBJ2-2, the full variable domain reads GAGVSQSPRYKVAKRGQDVALRCDPISGHVSLFWYQQALGQGPEFLTYFQNEAQLDKSGLPSDRFFAERPEGSVSTLKIQRTQQEDSAVYLCASSLARGLAGPNTGELFFGEGSRLTVL.

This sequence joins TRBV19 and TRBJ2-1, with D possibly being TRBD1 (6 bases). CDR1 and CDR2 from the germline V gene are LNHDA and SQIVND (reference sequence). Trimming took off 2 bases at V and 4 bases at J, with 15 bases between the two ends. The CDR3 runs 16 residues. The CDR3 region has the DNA TGTGCCAGTAGTATACTAGGTGGGGACATGTACAATGAGCAGTTCTTC. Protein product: CASSILGGDMYNEQFF.

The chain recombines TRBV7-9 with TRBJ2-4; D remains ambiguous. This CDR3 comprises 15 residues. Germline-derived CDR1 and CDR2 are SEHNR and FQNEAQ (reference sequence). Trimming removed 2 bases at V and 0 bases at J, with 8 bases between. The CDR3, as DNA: TGTGCCAGCAGCTTAACGGAGCTAGCCAAAAACATTCAGTACTTC. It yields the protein CASSLTELAKNIQYF.

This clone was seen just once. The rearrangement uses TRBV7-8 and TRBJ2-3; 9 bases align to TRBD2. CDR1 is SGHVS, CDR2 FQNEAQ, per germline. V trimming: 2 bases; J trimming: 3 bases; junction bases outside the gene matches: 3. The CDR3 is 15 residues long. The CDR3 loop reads CASSLRTSGTDTQYF. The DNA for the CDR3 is TGTGCCAGCAGCTTACGAACTAGCGGGACAGATACGCAGTATTTT.

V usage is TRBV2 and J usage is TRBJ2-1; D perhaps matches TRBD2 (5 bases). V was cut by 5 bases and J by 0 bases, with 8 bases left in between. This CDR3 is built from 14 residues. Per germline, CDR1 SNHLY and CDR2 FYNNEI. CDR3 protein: CASSFGVSYNEQFF. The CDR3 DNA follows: TGTGCCAGCAGTTTCGGGGTCTCCTACAATGAGCAGTTCTTC.

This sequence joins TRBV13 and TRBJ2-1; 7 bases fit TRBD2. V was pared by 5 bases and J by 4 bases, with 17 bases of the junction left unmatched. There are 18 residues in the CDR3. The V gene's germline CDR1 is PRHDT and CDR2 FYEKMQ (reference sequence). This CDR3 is CASSPQSLLAPSYNEQFF. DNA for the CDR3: TGTGCCAGCAGCCCCCAGAGCCTACTAGCGCCTTCATACAATGAGCAGTTCTTC.

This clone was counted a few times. The CDR3 nucleotides read TGTGCCAGCTCCGGGAGGAGGGAGGACGAGCAGTACTTC. It encodes CASSGRREDEQYF. The V gene is TRBV27, the J gene TRBJ2-7; 7 bases are shared with TRBD2. CDR3 length equals 13 residues. The V gene's germline CDR1 is MNHEY and CDR2 SMNVEV (reference sequence). With 8 bases clipped from V and 5 bases from J, the junction kept 9 bases outside the gene matches.

The CDR3 DNA reads as TGTGCCAGCAGCGTATCGGGACAGGGCTACGAGCAGTACTTC. It yields the protein CASSVSGQGYEQYF. This chain connects TRBV7-8 to TRBJ2-7, with TRBD1 identical over 9 bases. V dropped 5 bases and J dropped 3; count of bases not matched to a gene: 5. The CDR3 consists of 14 residues. The germline CDR1 and CDR2 sequences are SGHVS and FQNEAQ. The full variable domain, rest sourced from reference TRBV7-8 and TRBJ2-7, is GAGVSQSPRYKVAKRGQDVALRCDPISGHVSLFWYQQALGQGPEFLTYFQNEAQLDKSGLPSDRFFAERPEGSVSTLKIQRTQQEDSAVYLCASSVSGQGYEQYFGPGTRLTVT.